The subject of this entry is one TCR beta chain. Germline CDR1 and CDR2: SGHTA and FQGNSA. V dropped 5 bases and J dropped 2; count of bases not matched to a gene: 11. This CDR3 has 16 amino acids. This specimen belongs to a study of blood T cells in healthy people across ages. Sample-barcoded 5' priming and a J-beta primer mix drove a second PCR of roughly 6 to 12 cycles. TCRdb re-called the 5' RACE reads with MiXCR, one entry per CDR3 protein. This table has about 570,000 distinct CDR3 sequences, about 28% appearing once. The same data also contributed to another study, on T cells of mothers and their children.

The sequenced sample was blood. This receptor was identified in a boy aged 2 to 10 in good health. The chain couples TRBV7-2 to TRBJ2-5, with 7 bases aligning to TRBD2. The CDR3 DNA reads as TGTGCCAGCAGCCAAAATCCAACGGGAGGACAAGAGACCCAGTACTTC. Translating it yields CASSQNPTGGQETQYF. Combining the CDR3 with reference TRBV7-2 and TRBJ2-5 gives the whole variable domain GAGVSQSPSNKVTEKGKDVELRCDPISGHTALYWYRQSLGQGLEFLIYFQGNSAPDKSGLPSDRFSAERTGGSVSTLTIQRTQQEDSAVYLCASSQNPTGGQETQYFGPGTRLLVL.